This entry features one T cell receptor beta chain sequence. Assay used: immunoSEQ multiplex PCR; TCRdb lists only in-frame clones, some missing. The data contain some 220,000 clones, 85% to 95% of them singletons. This sample is drawn from a study of control samples from healthy donors and cancer patients. Germline values: CDR1 KGHSH, CDR2 LQKENI. This CDR3 comprises 14 residues. V gave up 6 bases and J gave up 0 bases; unmatched junction bases: 4. Sample: blood. The origin of this receptor is a man between 50 and 59 years old in good health. J is TRBJ1-1 and V is TRBV18; 7 bases are shared with TRBD1. The CDR3: CASSRQGLNTEAFF. In DNA, the CDR3 is TGTGCCAGCTCGCGACAGGGTTTGAACACTGAAGCTTTCTTT.